This is a list of T cell receptor beta chains from one sample in a study of blood T cell repertoires in COVID-19. Data came from immunoSEQ multiplex PCR; TCRdb stores just in-frame clones and leaves some out. Of about 150,000 clones listed, around 84% are singletons. Sequenced sample: peripheral blood. All receptors come from a man in his 70s with acute or convalescent COVID-19. The conserved cysteine and the conserved F or W are not part of the CDR3 here. Each record gives: V gene, CDR3 length, J gene, CDR3 protein.

V gene: TRBV7-2
CDR3 length: 13
J gene: TRBJ2-5
CDR3 protein: ASRSGAGVLETQY

V gene: TRBV30
CDR3 length: 13
J gene: TRBJ1-6
CDR3 protein: AWSSRDRGGSPLH

V gene: TRBV6-5
CDR3 length: 11
J gene: TRBJ1-2
CDR3 protein: ASSRTARYGYT

V gene: TRBV30
CDR3 length: 10
J gene: TRBJ1-2
CDR3 protein: ATEIYRSGYT

V gene: TRBV9
CDR3 length: 13
J gene: TRBJ2-7
CDR3 protein: ASSPPGGAGYEQY

V gene: TRBV27
CDR3 length: 12
J gene: TRBJ2-2
CDR3 protein: ASSTGSPVGELF

V gene: TRBV24-1
CDR3 length: 13
J gene: TRBJ2-2
CDR3 protein: ATSDPGADTGELF

V gene: TRBV28
CDR3 length: 15
J gene: TRBJ1-6
CDR3 protein: ASSPLPMGHNNSPLH

V gene: TRBV2
CDR3 length: 12
J gene: TRBJ2-2
CDR3 protein: ASSGQGNTGELF

V gene: TRBV7-5
CDR3 length: 13
J gene: TRBJ1-2
CDR3 protein: ARSLAHRRLYGYT

V gene: TRBV6-5
CDR3 length: 12
J gene: TRBJ1-6
CDR3 protein: ASSGTVYNSPLH

V gene: TRBV5-1
CDR3 length: 10
J gene: TRBJ2-5
CDR3 protein: ASSLRGETQY

V gene: TRBV6-5
CDR3 length: 12
J gene: TRBJ1-1
CDR3 protein: ASRNTGGGTEAF

V gene: TRBV19
CDR3 length: 14
J gene: TRBJ1-6
CDR3 protein: ASSKLGDRGNSPLH

V gene: TRBV6-1
CDR3 length: 13
J gene: TRBJ1-6
CDR3 protein: ASSDLGQGLSPLH

V gene: TRBV7-9
CDR3 length: 13
J gene: TRBJ1-3
CDR3 protein: ASSSNPGARNTIY

V gene: TRBV5-6
CDR3 length: 12
J gene: TRBJ2-3
CDR3 protein: ATTLAGVEDTQY

V gene: TRBV7-3
CDR3 length: 13
J gene: TRBJ2-3
CDR3 protein: ASSAPSGRTDTQY

V gene: TRBV6-1
CDR3 length: 13
J gene: TRBJ1-5
CDR3 protein: ASSEARHSNQPQH

V gene: TRBV3-1/TRBV3-2
CDR3 length: 9
J gene: TRBJ2-1
CDR3 protein: ASTGGNEQF

V gene: TRBV3-1/TRBV3-2
CDR3 length: 13
J gene: TRBJ2-3
CDR3 protein: ASSQVLAGRDTQY

V gene: TRBV28
CDR3 length: 15
J gene: TRBJ1-6
CDR3 protein: ASSSIQGSSYNSPLH

V gene: TRBV7-6
CDR3 length: 12
J gene: TRBJ2-7
CDR3 protein: ASSLVAQSGEQY